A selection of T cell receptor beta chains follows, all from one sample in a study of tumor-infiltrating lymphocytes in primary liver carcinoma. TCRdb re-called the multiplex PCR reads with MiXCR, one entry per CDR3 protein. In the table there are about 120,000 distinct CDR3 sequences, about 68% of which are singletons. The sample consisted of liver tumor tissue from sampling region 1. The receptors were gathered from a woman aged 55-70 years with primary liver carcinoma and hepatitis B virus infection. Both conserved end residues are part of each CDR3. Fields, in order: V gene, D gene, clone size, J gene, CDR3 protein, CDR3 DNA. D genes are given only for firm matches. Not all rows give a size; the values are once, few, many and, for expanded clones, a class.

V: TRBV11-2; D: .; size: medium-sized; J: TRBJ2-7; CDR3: CASSFERGSYEQYF; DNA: TGTGCCAGCAGCTTCGAAAGGGGGTCCTACGAGCAGTACTTC
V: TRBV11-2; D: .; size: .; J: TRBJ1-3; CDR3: CTSSLDPGPQGTIYF; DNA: TGTACCAGCAGCTTAGATCCCGGACCGCAAGGCACCATATATTTT
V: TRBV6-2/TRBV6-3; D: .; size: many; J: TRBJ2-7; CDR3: CASSYGGALAYEQYF; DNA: TGTGCCAGCAGTTACGGGGGGGCCCTCGCCTACGAGCAGTACTTC
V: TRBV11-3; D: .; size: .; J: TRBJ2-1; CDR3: CAGRRGYNEQFF; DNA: TGTGCCGGCAGAAGAGGGTATAATGAGCAATTCTTC
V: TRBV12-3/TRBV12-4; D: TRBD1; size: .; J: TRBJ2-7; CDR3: CASSFRTGGISYEQYF; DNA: TGTGCCAGCAGTTTTCGGACAGGGGGAATCTCCTACGAGCAGTACTTC
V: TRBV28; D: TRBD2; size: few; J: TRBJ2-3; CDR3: CASSSRRGLAGRYTQYF; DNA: TGTGCCAGCAGTTCGAGGCGAGGACTAGCGGGACGGTATACGCAGTATTTT
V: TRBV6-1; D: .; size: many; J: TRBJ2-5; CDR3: CASSELQQETQYF; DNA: TGTGCCAGCAGTGAATTACAGCAAGAGACCCAGTACTTC
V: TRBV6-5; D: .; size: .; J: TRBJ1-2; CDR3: CASSVIRTGGSYDYTF; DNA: TGTGCCAGCAGCGTGATCAGGACGGGCGGATCCTATGACTACACCTTC
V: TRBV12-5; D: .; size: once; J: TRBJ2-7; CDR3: CANGLMGQGYEQYF; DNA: TGTGCTAATGGTTTGATGGGGCAGGGGTACGAGCAGTACTTC
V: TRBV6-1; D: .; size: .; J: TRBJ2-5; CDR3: CVSMNVGSGTQYF; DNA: TGTGTCAGCATGAACGTGGGGTCCGGGACCCAGTACTTC
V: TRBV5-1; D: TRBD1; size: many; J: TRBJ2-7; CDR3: CASSSPRDRTYEQYF; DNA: TGCGCCAGCAGCTCACCCCGGGACAGGACCTACGAGCAGTACTTC
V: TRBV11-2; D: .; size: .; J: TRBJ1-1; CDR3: CTSGDLNTEAFF; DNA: TGTACCAGCGGAGATCTGAACACAGAAGCTTTCTTT
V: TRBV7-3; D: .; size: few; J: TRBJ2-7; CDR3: CASSFDGGSSYEQYF; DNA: TGTGCCAGCAGCTTTGACGGCGGAAGCTCCTACGAGCAGTACTTC
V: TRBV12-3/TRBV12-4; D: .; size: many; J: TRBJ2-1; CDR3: CASSGNNEQFF; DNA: TGTGCCAGCAGTGGAAACAATGAGCAGTTCTTC
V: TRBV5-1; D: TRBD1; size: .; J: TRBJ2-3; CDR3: CASSLEMDRVSTDTQYF; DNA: TGCGCCAGCAGCTTGGAAATGGACAGGGTTAGCACAGATACGCAGTATTTT
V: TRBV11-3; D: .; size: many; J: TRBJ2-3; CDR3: CASSLGRRTQYF; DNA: TGTGCCAGCAGCTTAGGTCGTAGGACGCAGTATTTT
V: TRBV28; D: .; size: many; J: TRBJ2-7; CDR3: CASSPKYEQYF; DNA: TGTGCCAGCAGTCCGAAATACGAGCAGTACTTC
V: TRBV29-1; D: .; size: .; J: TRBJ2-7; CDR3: CSVGTLYVQYF; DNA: TGCAGCGTCGGGACTCTCTACGTGCAGTACTTC
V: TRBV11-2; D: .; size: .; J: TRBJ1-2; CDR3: CASGPGYGYIF; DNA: TGTGCCAGCGGCCCCGGTTACGGCTACATCTTC
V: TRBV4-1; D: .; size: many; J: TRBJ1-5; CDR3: CASSQTDRSSNQPQHF; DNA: TGCGCCAGCAGCCAAACGGACAGAAGTAGCAATCAGCCCCAGCATTTT
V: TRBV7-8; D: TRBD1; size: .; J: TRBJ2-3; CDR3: CASSLTGTGSTDTHYF; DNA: TGTGCCAGCAGCTTAACTGGGACAGGGAGCACAGATACGCACTATTTT
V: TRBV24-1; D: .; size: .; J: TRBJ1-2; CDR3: CAASDARRDGYTF; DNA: TGTGCCGCCAGTGACGCCAGAAGGGATGGCTACACCTTC
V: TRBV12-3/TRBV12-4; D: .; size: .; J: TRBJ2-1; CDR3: CASSLAEEQFF; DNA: TGTGCCAGCAGTCTAGCTGAGGAGCAGTTCTTC
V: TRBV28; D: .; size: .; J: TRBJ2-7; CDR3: CASTRAHEQYF; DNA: TGTGCCAGCACCCGAGCCCACGAGCAGTACTTC
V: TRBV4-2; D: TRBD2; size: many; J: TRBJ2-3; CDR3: CASSQKASGTPDTQYF; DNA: TGTGCCAGCAGCCAAAAAGCTAGCGGGACCCCAGATACGCAGTATTTT
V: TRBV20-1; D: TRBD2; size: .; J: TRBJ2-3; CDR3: CSAIGTSDYTDTQYF; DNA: TGCAGTGCTATCGGTACTAGCGACTACACAGATACGCAGTATTTT
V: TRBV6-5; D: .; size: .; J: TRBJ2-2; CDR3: CASRERGRAGGELFF; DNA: TGTGCCAGCAGGGAGAGGGGGAGGGCCGGCGGGGAGCTGTTTTTT
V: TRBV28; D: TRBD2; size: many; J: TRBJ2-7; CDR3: CASSLSEAGGSKQYF; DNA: TGTGCCAGCAGCCTCTCGGAAGCGGGAGGTAGTAAGCAGTACTTC
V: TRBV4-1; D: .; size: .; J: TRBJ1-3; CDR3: CTSSQTRGSTIYF; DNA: TGCACCAGCAGCCAGACCCGAGGAAGCACCATATATTTT
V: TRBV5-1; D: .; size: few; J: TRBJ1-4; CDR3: CASSLYEGEKLFF; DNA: TGCGCCAGCAGCTTGTACGAAGGGGAAAAACTGTTTTTT
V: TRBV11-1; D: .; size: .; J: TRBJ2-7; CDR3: CASSLLTAGIREQYF; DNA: TGTGCCAGCAGCCTTCTGACAGCAGGAATACGCGAGCAGTACTTC
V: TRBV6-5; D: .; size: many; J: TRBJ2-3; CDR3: CASSEQGTDTQYF; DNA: TGTGCCAGTTCTGAACAGGGAACAGATACGCAGTATTTT
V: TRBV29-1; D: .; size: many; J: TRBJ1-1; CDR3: CSALNTEAFF; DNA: TGCAGCGCCTTGAACACTGAAGCTTTCTTT
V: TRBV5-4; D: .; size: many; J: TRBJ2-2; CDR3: CASTLTPTGELFF; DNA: TGTGCCAGCACCTTGACACCCACCGGGGAGCTGTTTTTT
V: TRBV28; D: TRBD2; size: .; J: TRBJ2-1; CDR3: CASKTPGLVSYNEQFF; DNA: TGTGCCAGCAAAACCCCGGGACTAGTGTCATACAATGAGCAGTTCTTC
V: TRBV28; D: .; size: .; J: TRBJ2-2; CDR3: CANSLRGELFF; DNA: TGTGCCAACAGCCTAAGGGGGGAGCTGTTTTTT
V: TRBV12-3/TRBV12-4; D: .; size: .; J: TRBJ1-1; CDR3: CASTSGLAEAFF; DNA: TGTGCCAGCACCTCGGGGCTTGCTGAAGCTTTCTTT
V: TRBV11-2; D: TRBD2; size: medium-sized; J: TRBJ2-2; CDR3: CASSRGRESTGELFF; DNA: TGTGCCAGCAGCCGCGGGCGGGAGTCCACCGGGGAGCTGTTTTTT
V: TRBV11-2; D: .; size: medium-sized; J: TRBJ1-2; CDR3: CASSGTLGSGYTF; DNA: TGTGCCAGCAGCGGGACCCTAGGGTCTGGCTACACCTTC
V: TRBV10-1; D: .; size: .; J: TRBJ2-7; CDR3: CASSESISVGYEQYF; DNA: TGCGCCAGCAGTGAGTCGATTAGCGTGGGGTACGAGCAGTACTTC
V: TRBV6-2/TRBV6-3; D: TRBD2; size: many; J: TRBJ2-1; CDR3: CASSPGTSGRGTYNEQFF; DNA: TGTGCCAGCAGTCCCGGGACTAGCGGGAGAGGAACCTACAATGAGCAGTTCTTC
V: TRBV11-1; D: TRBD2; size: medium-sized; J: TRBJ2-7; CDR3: CASSPAGAGGSYEQYF; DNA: TGTGCCAGCAGCCCAGCGGGAGCGGGAGGATCCTACGAGCAGTACTTC